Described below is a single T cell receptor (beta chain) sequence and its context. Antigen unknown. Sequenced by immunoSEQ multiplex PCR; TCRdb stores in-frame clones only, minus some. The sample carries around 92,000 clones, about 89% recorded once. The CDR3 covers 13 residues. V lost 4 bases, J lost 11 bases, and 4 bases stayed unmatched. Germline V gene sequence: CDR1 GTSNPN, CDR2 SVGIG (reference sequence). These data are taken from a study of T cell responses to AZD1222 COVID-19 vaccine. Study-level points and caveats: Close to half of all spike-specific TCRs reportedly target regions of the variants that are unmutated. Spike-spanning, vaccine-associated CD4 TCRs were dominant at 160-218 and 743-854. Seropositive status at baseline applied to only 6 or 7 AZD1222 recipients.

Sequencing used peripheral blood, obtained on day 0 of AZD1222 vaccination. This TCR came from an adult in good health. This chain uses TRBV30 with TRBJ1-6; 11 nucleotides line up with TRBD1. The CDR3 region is CAWIGTGGTPLHF. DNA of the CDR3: TGTGCCTGGATTGGGACAGGGGGGACACCCCTCCACTTT.